The 18 T cell receptor beta chains given below trace back to one sample, sequenced in a study of CD8+ T cells in alopecia areata. Isolated RNA was reverse transcribed into cDNA used as the sequencing template. The method was immunoSEQ multiplex PCR; TCRdb's version includes in-frame clones alone and lacks a portion of them. This sample has around 140,000 clones, with more than 75% found just once. The source material was CD8+ T cells sorted from blood, sampled at week 0. These receptors all stem from a human donor with alopecia areata.

The chain carries TRBV4-1 and TRBJ2-7, with 7 bases fitting TRBD2. V lost 4 bases and J lost 4; bases outside the gene matches: 10. CDR1 is MGHRA, CDR2 YSYEKL, per germline. The CDR3 has 15 residues. CDR3 amino acids: CASSLGTTELYEQYF. CDR3 bases: TGCGCCAGCAGCCTCGGGACTACGGAATTGTACGAGCAGTACTTC.

V usage is TRBV30 and J usage is TRBJ2-4; the match to TRBD2 covers 9 bases. Losses at the gene ends were 5 bases for V and 0 bases for J; bases not matched to a gene: 2. The V gene's germline CDR1 is GTSNPN and CDR2 SVGIG (reference sequence). The CDR3 is 14 residues long. The CDR3 is CAWASGVAKNIQYF. CDR3 bases: TGTGCCTGGGCTAGCGGGGTAGCCAAAAACATTCAGTACTTC.

V usage is TRBV30 and J usage is TRBJ2-1, with D unclear. The germline CDR1 and CDR2 sequences are GTSNPN and SVGIG (reference sequence). CDR3 length equals 12 residues. V lost 2 bases and J lost 5, with 7 bases in between. CDR3 in amino acids: CAWSFTDNEQFF. CDR3 bases: TGTGCCTGGAGTTTCACAGACAATGAGCAGTTCTTC.

This clone was seen only once. V usage is TRBV5-1 and J usage is TRBJ2-3; D uncertain. This CDR3 is 14 amino acids long. In germline, CDR1 is SGHRS, CDR2 YFSETQ. Trimming left V 4 bases short and J 0 bases short, with 9 bases between. CDR3 sequence reads: CASSEDPSTDTQYF. For the CDR3, the DNA is TGCGCCAGCAGCGAGGACCCCAGCACAGATACGCAGTATTTT.

The rearrangement joins TRBV13 to TRBJ2-2; D ambiguous. CDR1 is PRHDT and CDR2 is FYEKMQ in the germline V gene (reference sequence). This CDR3 comprises 13 residues. V was pared by 5 bases and J by 6 bases, with 10 bases between. The DNA of the CDR3 is TGTGCCAGCAGCCCTCACCTGGCCGGGGAGCTGTTTTTT. Translating it yields CASSPHLAGELFF. The full variable domain, in which reference TRBV13 and TRBJ2-2 provide the parts outside the CDR3, is AAGVIQSPRHLIKEKRETATLKCYPIPRHDTVYWYQQGPGQDPQFLISFYEKMQSDKGSIPDRFSAQQFSDYHSELNMSSLELGDSALYFCASSPHLAGELFFGEGSRLTVL.

In the case of this clone: Sequence at one end of the junction differs from germline and may be a read error. Within the sample, other DNA sequences also encode this same CDR3. The chain is built from TRBV5-4 and TRBJ2-7; 14 nucleotides line up with TRBD2. The CDR3 has 16 amino acids. From germline, CDR1 is SGHNT and CDR2 YYREEE (reference sequence). CDR3 nucleotide sequence: TGCGCCAGCAGCTGGACTAGCGGGGGGAGCTCCTACGAGCAGTACTTC. Protein product: CASSWTSGGSSYEQYF.

This clone was seen more than once but under ten times. J is TRBJ2-1 and V is TRBV29-1; D perhaps matches TRBD2 (6 bases). Germline-derived CDR1 and CDR2 are SQVTM and ANQGSEA. The CDR3 contains 14 residues. V was clipped by 0 bases and J by 7 bases, with 13 bases between them. CDR3 in DNA: TGCAGCGTTGAAGATCCAGGAGGGAGAAATGAGCAGTTCTTC. This gives the protein CSVEDPGGRNEQFF.

J is TRBJ2-2 and V is TRBV4-1; D unclear. Between the trimmed V and J ends, which lost 1 base and 6 bases, there was a span of 3 bases. Germline CDR1 is MGHRA and CDR2 is YSYEKL. This CDR3 region has 12 residues. CDR3 nucleotides: TGCGCCAGCAGCCAAGTAGCCGGGGAGCTGTTTTTT. The encoded protein is CASSQVAGELFF.

The J gene is TRBJ2-1, the V gene TRBV5-6; TRBD1 aligns across 7 bases. This CDR3 region has 14 residues. V shed 4 bases and J 6 bases; nucleotides not matched to a gene: 7. From germline, CDR1 is SGHDT and CDR2 YYEEEE. CDR3 sequence reads: CASSQQGFINEQFF. The CDR3 DNA sequence: TGTGCCAGCAGCCAACAGGGGTTTATCAATGAGCAGTTCTTC.

CDR3 DNA sequence: TGTGCCAGCAGCCAAGAGGGATGGTATGAGACCCAGTACTTC. This translates into CASSQEGWYETQYF. The chain is built from TRBV14 and TRBJ2-5; D unclear. The CDR3 consists of 14 residues. The germline CDR1 and CDR2 sequences are SGHDN and FVKESK. The V gene lost 0 bases and the J gene lost 5 bases, with 10 bases spanning the gap.

The chain uses TRBV13 and TRBJ2-7, with TRBD1 identical over 9 bases. Per the germline V gene, CDR1 is PRHDT and CDR2 is FYEKMQ (reference sequence). CDR3 length: 14 residues. V trimming: 5 bases; J trimming: 2 bases; junction bases outside the gene matches: 4. Here the CDR3 DNA reads TGTGCCAGCAGCCAGACAGGGGGTCCCTACGAGCAGTACTTC. Translation: CASSQTGGPYEQYF.

The rearrangement joins TRBV6-6 to TRBJ2-1, with D tentatively TRBD1 (5 bases). CDR1 MNHNY and CDR2 SVGAGI come from the germline V gene (reference sequence). There are 15 residues in the CDR3. Trimming stripped 0 bases from V and 7 bases from J, with 13 bases between. The CDR3 nucleotides are TGTGCCAGCAGTTACTCGATTGGGGCAGGGAATGAGCAGTTCTTC. As protein: CASSYSIGAGNEQFF.

A single count supports this clone. V is TRBV2 and J is TRBJ2-3, with D unclear. V lost 2 bases, J lost 4 bases, and 7 bases lay in between. Germline-derived CDR1 and CDR2 are SNHLY and FYNNEI. The CDR3 is 13 amino acids. CDR3 region: CASSELEADTQYF. The DNA of the CDR3 is TGTGCCAGCAGTGAATTAGAGGCAGATACGCAGTATTTT. Together with reference TRBV2 and TRBJ2-3, the CDR3 gives the full variable domain: EPEVTQTPSHQVTQMGQEVILRCVPISNHLYFYWYRQILGQKVEFLVSFYNNEISEKSEIFDDQFSVERPDGSNFTLKIRSTKLEDSAMYFCASSELEADTQYFGPGTRLTVL.

V is TRBV5-6 and J is TRBJ2-7, with 7 bases lining up with TRBD1. CDR1 and CDR2 from the germline V gene are SGHDT and YYEEEE. The CDR3 spans 13 residues. J lost 3 bases, V lost 4 bases, and 4 bases had no gene match. CDR3 protein: CASSPGQDYEQYF. The CDR3 DNA reads as TGTGCCAGCAGCCCTGGACAGGACTACGAGCAGTACTTC.

The chain has TRBV5-1 and TRBJ2-7; the D gene is possibly TRBD1 (6 bases). The CDR3 runs to 14 residues. Trimming stripped 4 bases from V and 3 bases from J, with 14 bases between. Germline values: CDR1 SGHRS, CDR2 YFSETQ. DNA for the CDR3: TGCGCCAGCAGCCCCAAGGACAGATACTACGAGCAGTACTTC. Encoded protein: CASSPKDRYYEQYF.

V is TRBV9 and J is TRBJ2-7; weak D call: TRBD2 (6 bases). Germline CDR1 reads SGDLS; CDR2 reads YYNGEE. CDR3 length: 18 amino acids. V lost 0 bases and J 6 bases, leaving 25 bases between the germline ends. The CDR3, as DNA: TGTGCCAGCAGCGTAGGGCGTCCGGGAGCGTGGGAAGGTGGCGAGCAGTACTTC. This sequence encodes CASSVGRPGAWEGGEQYF.

The chain has TRBV5-1 and TRBJ2-3, with D perhaps TRBD2 (6 bases). Germline assignment: CDR1 SGHRS and CDR2 YFSETQ. The V end was cut by 0 bases, the J end by 5 bases, with 10 bases between. This CDR3 region has 14 residues. The CDR3 is CASSLARGLDTQYF. The CDR3 nucleotides are TGCGCCAGCAGCTTGGCCCGGGGGTTAGATACGCAGTATTTT. The complete variable domain, with remaining parts taken from reference TRBV5-1 and TRBJ2-3, reads KAGVTQTPRYLIKTRGQQVTLSCSPISGHRSVSWYQQTPGQGLQFLFEYFSETQRNKGNFPGRFSGRQFSNSRSEMNVSTLELGDSALYLCASSLARGLDTQYFGPGTRLTVL.

The chain recombines TRBV2 with TRBJ2-1; 9 bases line up with TRBD2. CDR1 and CDR2 (germline): SNHLY, FYNNEI. The CDR3 sequence is 16 residues long. Trimming took 8 bases from V and 5 from J; bases not matched to a gene: 13. This CDR3 reads CASPRTLAGQDNEQFF. DNA for the CDR3: TGTGCCAGCCCGCGTACTCTAGCGGGGCAGGACAATGAGCAGTTCTTC.